The entry that follows covers one T cell receptor (beta chain) sequence. Its matching antigen is unknown. The data were produced by immunoSEQ multiplex PCR, yet TCRdb's version contains in-frame clones alone and is incomplete. This sample lists about 140,000 clones; its ten largest clones have 2% to 2.5%. This entry comes from a study of T cell responses to AZD1222 COVID-19 vaccine. General study results and limits: Clonal diversity may have been underestimated in mostly white British donors. Targets within unmutated variant regions were reportedly found for nearly half of spike-specific TCRs.

V was shortened by 5 bases and J by 4 bases, with 18 bases between the two germline ends. Germline V gene sequence: CDR1 LNHDA, CDR2 SQIVND (reference sequence). There are 16 residues in the CDR3. The source material was peripheral blood. The chain uses TRBV19 and TRBJ1-5, with a weak D call TRBD1 (5 bases). The origin of this receptor is an adult in good health. The CDR3 DNA sequence: TGTGCCAGTAGTCCCCTCCAGCAGGGCCTAAATCAGCCCCAGCATTTT. Encoded protein: CASSPLQQGLNQPQHF.